This TCR beta chain was recorded in a study of cytomegalovirus exposure and HLA in healthy donors. Study summary: Approximately 180 million T cells yielded 117 million unique TCR beta sequences, as an earlier analysis found. Overall study findings and caveats: Immune exposure data for these donors was limited to CMV serostatus. Later analysis reportedly placed an Asian-associated ancestry cluster below the roughly 690-donor mean in N-insertions.

This clone showed up just a few times. What it binds is unknown. Germline-derived CDR1 and CDR2 are SGHNT and YENEEA. Trimming removed 5 bases at V and 0 bases at J, with 12 bases between. The CDR3 has 15 residues. PCR was performed using 60 Vbeta and 13 Jbeta primers. The data were produced by immunoSEQ multiplex PCR, yet TCRdb's version contains in-frame clones alone and is incomplete. Of about 130,000 clones listed, roughly 74% were seen once; the top ten hold 4% to 5%. The source material was PBMCs. This rearrangement joins TRBV11-3 to TRBJ2-3; maybe TRBD2 (5 bases). This TCR derives from a woman aged 50 to 65 in good health and CMV-seropositive. This CDR3 reads CASSQTSSSTDTQYF. The CDR3 nucleotides are TGTGCCAGCAGCCAAACTAGTTCGAGCACAGATACGCAGTATTTT.